This paragraph covers one T cell receptor (beta chain) sequence. CD45RO-negative CD8 cells positively selected for CCR7 made up the naive population, which excluded terminally differentiated effector memory CD45RA+ cells. The CDR3 runs 17 residues. Germline V gene sequence: CDR1 SGHVS, CDR2 FNYEAQ. Trimming took off 2 bases at V and 3 bases at J, with 18 bases between the two ends. This entry belongs to a study of shared clonotypes between healthy human individuals. Clones were sequenced by immunoSEQ multiplex PCR, and TCRdb holds only the in-frame ones, with some missing. The sample has 2 million or so clones; approximately 94% are singletons.

The sample consisted of naive CD8+ T cells sorted from blood. The sequence came from a man aged 18 to 29 in good health. The V gene is TRBV7-6, the J gene TRBJ2-3; tentatively, D is TRBD1 (6 bases). CDR3 loop: CASSLSSGGDWTDTQYF. The CDR3 region has the DNA TGTGCCAGCAGCTTAAGTTCTGGGGGCGATTGGACAGATACGCAGTATTTT.